The following is a T cell receptor beta chain sequence with its context. Its antigen is still unknown. The investigators reverse transcribed all of the isolated RNA, so they sequenced expressed TCRB transcripts. Sequencing was performed with immunoSEQ multiplex PCR; in TCRdb, only in-frame clones are kept and a portion is missing. The table records 150,000 to 200,000 clones, 7.8% of them present only once. The CDR3 is made up of 13 amino acids. Germline-derived CDR1 and CDR2 are MNHNY and SVGAGI (reference sequence). Trimming removed 8 bases from V and 7 bases from J, with 15 bases in between. These data originate in a study of beta chain features in type 1 diabetes. Study-level results: Shortening that was moderate but significant affected the TCRB CDR3s of Type 1 diabetes patients in all four CD4+ subsets.

This TCR was sampled from a woman in her 40s with type 1 diabetes. Sequenced: central memory CD4+ T cells from blood. The gene calls are TRBV6-6 and TRBJ1-5; no definite D call. The CDR3 loop reads CASVLEGGQPQHF. CDR3 coding DNA: TGTGCCAGCGTACTGGAGGGAGGACAGCCCCAGCATTTT.